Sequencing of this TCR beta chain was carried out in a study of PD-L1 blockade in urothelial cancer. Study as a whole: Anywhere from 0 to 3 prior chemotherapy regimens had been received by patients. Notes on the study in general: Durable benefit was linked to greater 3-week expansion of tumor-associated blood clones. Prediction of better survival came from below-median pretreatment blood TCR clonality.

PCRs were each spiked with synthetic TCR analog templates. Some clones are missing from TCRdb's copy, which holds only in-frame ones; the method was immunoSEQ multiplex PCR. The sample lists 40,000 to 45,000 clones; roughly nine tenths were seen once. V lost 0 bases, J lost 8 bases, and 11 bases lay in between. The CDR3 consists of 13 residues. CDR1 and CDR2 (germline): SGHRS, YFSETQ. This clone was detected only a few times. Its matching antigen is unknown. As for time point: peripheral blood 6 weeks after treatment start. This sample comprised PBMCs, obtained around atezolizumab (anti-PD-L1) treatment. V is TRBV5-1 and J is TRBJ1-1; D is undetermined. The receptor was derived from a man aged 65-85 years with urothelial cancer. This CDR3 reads CASSLGRAGEAFF. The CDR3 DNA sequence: TGCGCCAGCAGCTTGGGGCGGGCCGGGGAAGCTTTCTTT.